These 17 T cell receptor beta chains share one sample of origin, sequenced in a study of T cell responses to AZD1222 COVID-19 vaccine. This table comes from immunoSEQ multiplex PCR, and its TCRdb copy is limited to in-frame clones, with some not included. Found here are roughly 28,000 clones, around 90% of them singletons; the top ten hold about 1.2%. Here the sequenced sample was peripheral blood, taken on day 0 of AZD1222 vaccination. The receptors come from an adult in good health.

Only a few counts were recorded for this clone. The CDR3 protein is CASSSPGQIEGYTF. DNA of the CDR3: TGTGCCAGCAGTTCCCCGGGACAGATAGAGGGCTACACCTTC. The J gene is TRBJ1-2, the V gene TRBV28, with TRBD1 matching 7 bases. Germline trimming cut 4 bases from V and 8 bases from J; bases unmatched to any gene: 10. CDR1 is MDHEN and CDR2 is SYDVKM in the germline V gene. CDR3 size: 14 residues.

The DNA for the CDR3 is TGTGCCAGTACGTTCTCTGGGGCCAACGTCCTGACTTTC. Translated, it gives CASTFSGANVLTF. The chain recombines TRBV27 with TRBJ2-6; D not resolved. The V gene lost 9 bases and the J gene lost 0 bases, with 6 bases spanning the gap. The CDR3 is 13 amino acids. The germline V gene has CDR1 MNHEY and CDR2 SMNVEV (reference sequence).

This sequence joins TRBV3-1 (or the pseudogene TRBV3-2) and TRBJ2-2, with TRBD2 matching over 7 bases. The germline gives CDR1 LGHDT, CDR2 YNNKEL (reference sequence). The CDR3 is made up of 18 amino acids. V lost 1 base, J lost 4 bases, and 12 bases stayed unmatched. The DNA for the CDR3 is TGTGCCAGCAGCCAAGTCCCCCTGCCAGGGAGGGGCACCGGGGAGCTGTTTTTT. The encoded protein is CASSQVPLPGRGTGELFF.

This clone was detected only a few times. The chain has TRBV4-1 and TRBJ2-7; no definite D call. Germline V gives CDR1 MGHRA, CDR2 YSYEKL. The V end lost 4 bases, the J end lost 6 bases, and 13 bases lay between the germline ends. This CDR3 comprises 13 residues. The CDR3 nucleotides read TGCGCCAGCAGCCTCAATGTAGCTATCGAGCAGTACTTC. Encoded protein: CASSLNVAIEQYF.

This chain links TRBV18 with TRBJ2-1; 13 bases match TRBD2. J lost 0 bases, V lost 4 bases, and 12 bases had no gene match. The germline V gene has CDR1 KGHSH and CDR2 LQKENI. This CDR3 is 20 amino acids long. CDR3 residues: CASSRSGTSGEGSSYNEQFF. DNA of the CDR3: TGTGCCAGCTCACGTTCCGGGACTAGCGGGGAGGGGAGCTCCTACAATGAGCAGTTCTTC.

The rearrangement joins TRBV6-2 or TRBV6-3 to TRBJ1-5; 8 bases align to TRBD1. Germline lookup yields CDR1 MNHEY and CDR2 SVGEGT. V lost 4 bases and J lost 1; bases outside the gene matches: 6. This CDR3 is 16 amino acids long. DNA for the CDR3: TGTGCCAGCAGTTTCAGGGGGCTGGGGAGCAATCAGCCCCAGCATTTT. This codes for CASSFRGLGSNQPQHF.

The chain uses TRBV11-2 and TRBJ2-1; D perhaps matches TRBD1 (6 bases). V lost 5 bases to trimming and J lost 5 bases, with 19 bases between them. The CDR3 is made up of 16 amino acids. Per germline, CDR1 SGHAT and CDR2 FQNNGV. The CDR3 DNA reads TGTGCCAGCAGCCTAAGGCTACAGGGTTTGAACAATGAGCAGTTCTTC. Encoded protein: CASSLRLQGLNNEQFF. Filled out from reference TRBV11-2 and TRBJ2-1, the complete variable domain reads EAGVAQSPRYKIIEKRQSVAFWCNPISGHATLYWYQQILGQGPKLLIQFQNNGVVDDSQLPKDRFSAERLKGVDSTLKIQPAKLEDSAVYLCASSLRLQGLNNEQFFGPGTRLTVL.

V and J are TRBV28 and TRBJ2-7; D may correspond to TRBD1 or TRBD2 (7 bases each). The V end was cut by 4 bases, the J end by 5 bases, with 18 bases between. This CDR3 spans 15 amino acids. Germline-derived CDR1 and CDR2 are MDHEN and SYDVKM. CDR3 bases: TGTGCCAGCAGTTCAGGGGGGGCAGGGGTCCACGAGCAGTACTTC. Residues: CASSSGGAGVHEQYF.

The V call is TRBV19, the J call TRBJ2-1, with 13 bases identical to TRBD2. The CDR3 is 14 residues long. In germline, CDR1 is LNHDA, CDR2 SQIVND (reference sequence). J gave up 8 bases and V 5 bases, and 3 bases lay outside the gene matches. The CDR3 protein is CASSSGLAGHEQFF. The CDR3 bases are TGTGCCAGTAGTTCGGGACTAGCGGGGCATGAGCAGTTCTTC.

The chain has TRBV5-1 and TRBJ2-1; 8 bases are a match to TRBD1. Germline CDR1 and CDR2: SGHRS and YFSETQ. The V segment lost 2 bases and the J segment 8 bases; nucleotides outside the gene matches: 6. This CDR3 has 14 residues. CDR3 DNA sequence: TGCGCCAGCAGCTTTGGACAGGGTACCCATGAGCAGTTCTTC. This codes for CASSFGQGTHEQFF.

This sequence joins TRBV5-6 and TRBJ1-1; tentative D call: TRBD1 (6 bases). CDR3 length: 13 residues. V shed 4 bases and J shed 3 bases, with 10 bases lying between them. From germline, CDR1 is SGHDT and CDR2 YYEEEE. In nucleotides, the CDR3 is TGTGCCAGCAGCCAGGGGAGGTACACTGAAGCTTTCTTT. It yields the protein CASSQGRYTEAFF.

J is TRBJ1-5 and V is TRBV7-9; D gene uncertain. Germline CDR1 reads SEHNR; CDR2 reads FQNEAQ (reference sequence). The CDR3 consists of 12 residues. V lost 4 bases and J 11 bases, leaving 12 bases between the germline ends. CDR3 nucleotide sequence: TGTGCCAGCAGCTCGGACCTTCCGTCCCAGCATTTT. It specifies CASSSDLPSQHF.

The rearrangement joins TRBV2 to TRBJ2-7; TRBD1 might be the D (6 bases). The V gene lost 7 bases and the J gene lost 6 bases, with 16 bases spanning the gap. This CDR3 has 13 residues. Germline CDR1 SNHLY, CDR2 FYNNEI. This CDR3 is CASNPNRVGEQYF. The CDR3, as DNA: TGTGCCAGCAACCCCAACAGGGTGGGCGAGCAGTACTTC.

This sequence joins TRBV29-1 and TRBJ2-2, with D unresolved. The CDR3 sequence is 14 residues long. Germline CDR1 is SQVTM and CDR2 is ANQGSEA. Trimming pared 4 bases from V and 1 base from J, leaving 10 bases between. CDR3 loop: CSVASHRNTGELFF. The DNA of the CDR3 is TGCAGCGTTGCCTCCCACAGGAACACCGGGGAGCTGTTTTTT.

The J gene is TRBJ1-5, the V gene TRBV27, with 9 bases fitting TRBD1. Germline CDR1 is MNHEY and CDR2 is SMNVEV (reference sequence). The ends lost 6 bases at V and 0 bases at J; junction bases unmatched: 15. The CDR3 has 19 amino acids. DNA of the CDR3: TGTGCCAGCAGCTCTGGAACAGGGGGCCTAGGTAGTAGCAATCAGCCCCAGCATTTT. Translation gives CASSSGTGGLGSSNQPQHF.

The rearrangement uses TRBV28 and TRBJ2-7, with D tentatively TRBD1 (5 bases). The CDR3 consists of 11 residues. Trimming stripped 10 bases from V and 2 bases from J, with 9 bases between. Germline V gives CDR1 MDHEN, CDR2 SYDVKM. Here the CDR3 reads CAIQGTYEQYF. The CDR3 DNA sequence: TGTGCCATCCAGGGAACCTACGAGCAGTACTTC.

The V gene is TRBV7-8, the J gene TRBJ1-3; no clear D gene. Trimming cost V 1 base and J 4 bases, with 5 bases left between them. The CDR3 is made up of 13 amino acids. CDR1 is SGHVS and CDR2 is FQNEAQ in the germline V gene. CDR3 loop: CASSLDRGNTIYF. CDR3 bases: TGTGCCAGCAGCTTAGATCGAGGAAACACCATATATTTT.